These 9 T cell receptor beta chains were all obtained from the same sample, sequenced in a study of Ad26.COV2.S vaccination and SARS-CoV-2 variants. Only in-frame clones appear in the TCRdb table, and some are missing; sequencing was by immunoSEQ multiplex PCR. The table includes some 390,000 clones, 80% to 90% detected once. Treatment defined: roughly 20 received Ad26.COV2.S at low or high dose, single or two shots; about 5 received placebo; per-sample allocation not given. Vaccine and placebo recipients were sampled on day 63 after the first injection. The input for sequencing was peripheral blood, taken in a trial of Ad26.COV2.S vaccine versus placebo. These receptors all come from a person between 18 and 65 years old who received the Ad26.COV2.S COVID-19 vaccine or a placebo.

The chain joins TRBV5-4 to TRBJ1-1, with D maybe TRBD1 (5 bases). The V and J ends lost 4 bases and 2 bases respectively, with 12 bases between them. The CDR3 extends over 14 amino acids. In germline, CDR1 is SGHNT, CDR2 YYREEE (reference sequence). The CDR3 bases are TGTGCCAGCAGCCGTGGGACGGCAAACACTGAAGCTTTCTTT. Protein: CASSRGTANTEAFF. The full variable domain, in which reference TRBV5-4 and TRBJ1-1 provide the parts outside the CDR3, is ETGVTQSPTHLIKTRGQQVTLRCSSQSGHNTVSWYQQALGQGPQFIFQYYREEENGRGNFPPRFSGLQFPNYSSELNVNALELDDSALYLCASSRGTANTEAFFGQGTRLTVV.

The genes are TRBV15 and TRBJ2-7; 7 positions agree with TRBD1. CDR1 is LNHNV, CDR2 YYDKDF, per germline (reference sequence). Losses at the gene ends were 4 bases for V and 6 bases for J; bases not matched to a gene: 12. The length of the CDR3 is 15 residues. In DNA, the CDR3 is TGTGCCACCAGCACCGACAGGGCCTGGAGATTCGAGCAGTACTTC. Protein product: CATSTDRAWRFEQYF.

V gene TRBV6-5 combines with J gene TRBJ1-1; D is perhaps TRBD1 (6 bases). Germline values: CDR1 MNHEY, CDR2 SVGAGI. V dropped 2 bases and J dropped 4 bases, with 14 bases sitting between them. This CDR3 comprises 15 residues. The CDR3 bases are TGTGCCAGCAGTTACCTACAGGGCAGGGCCACTGAAGCTTTCTTT. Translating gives CASSYLQGRATEAFF.

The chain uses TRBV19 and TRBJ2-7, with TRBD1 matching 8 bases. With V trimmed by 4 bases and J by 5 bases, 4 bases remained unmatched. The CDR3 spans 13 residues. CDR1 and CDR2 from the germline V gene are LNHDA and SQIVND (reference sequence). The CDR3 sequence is CASSTGQVNEQYF. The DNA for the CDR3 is TGTGCCAGTAGTACGGGACAGGTCAACGAGCAGTACTTC.

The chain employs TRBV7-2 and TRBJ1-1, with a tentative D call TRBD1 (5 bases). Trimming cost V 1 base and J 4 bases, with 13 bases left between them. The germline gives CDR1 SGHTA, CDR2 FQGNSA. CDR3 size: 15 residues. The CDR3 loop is CASSLEGPGGTEAFF. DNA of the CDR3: TGTGCCAGCAGCTTAGAAGGACCTGGGGGCACTGAAGCTTTCTTT.

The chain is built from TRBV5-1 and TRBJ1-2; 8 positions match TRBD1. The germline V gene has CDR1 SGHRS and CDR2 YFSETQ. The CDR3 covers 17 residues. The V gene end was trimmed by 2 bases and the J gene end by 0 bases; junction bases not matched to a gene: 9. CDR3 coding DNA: TGCGCCAGCAGCTTCAGGGGGCCCCTCTCCACTAACTATGGCTACACCTTC. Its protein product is CASSFRGPLSTNYGYTF.

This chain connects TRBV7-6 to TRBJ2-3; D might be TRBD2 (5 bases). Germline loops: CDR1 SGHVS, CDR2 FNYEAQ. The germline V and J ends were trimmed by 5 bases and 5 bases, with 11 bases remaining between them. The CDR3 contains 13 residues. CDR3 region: CASSAGVGDTQYF. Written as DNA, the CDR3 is TGTGCCAGCAGCGCCGGGGTAGGAGATACGCAGTATTTT.

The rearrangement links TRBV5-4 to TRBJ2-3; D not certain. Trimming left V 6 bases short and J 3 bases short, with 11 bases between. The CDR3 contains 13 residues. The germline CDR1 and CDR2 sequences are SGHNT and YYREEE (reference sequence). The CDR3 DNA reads TGTGCCAGCACCGAGGAGTCGACAGATACGCAGTATTTT. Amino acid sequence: CASTEESTDTQYF.

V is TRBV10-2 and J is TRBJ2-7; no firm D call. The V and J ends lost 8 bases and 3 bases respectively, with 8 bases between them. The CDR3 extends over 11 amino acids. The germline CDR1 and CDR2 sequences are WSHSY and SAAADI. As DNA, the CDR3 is TGCGCCAGCCGTACGTACTACGAGCAGTACTTC. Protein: CASRTYYEQYF.